This TCR beta chain was found in a study of blood T cell repertoires in COVID-19. About the study: T cells, B-cell-depleted T cells, or PBMCs provided the cDNA or gDNA that served as material.

The V end was cut by 5 bases, the J end by 2 bases, with 15 bases between. Germline CDR1 is KGHDR and CDR2 is SFDVKD. This CDR3 is 17 amino acids long. As originally analysed: How many nucleated cells were present was estimated from reference gene primer amplification. TCRdb keeps only in-frame clones here, not all; method: immunoSEQ multiplex PCR. The V and J calls and clone size are taken from that table; D and trimming were inferred from the DNA. This sample yields roughly 180,000 clones, of which approximately 89% are seen a single time; 6.2% belongs to the top ten. V and J are TRBV24-1 and TRBJ1-6; no definite D call. What was sequenced was PBMCs or T cells enriched from blood (not recorded which). The source is a man aged 40-50 years who had recovered from COVID-19. The CDR3 reads CATSASAPSAYNSPLHF. CDR3 in DNA: TGTGCCACCAGTGCGTCGGCTCCGAGCGCCTATAATTCACCCCTCCACTTT.